The 27 T cell receptor beta chains reported below all come from one sample, sequenced in a study of CD8 T cells in ankylosing spondylitis (TCRdb year 2017). Library generation was performed with 5' RACE. The listed sequencing device is Illumina HiSeq 2500. Using fastp trimming at Q25 and MiXCR clonotype assembly, TCRdb reanalyzed the public sequencing data and kept in-frame beta chains. Rows with a matching CDR3 protein are joined into one entry that keeps the most common DNA and genes. The sample records about 230,000 distinct CDR3 sequences, approximately 8% of which are singletons. The top ten clonotypes cover 4% to 5.5% of the sample. Material for sequencing was blood, either unsorted or a sorted T cell fraction (not recorded which). The receptors here all came from a female donor with ankylosing spondylitis or in good health (not recorded which).

In its sample, this clonotype was seen many times. V is TRBV5-5 and J is TRBJ2-3; a weak D match, TRBD1 (5 bases). V was trimmed by 4 bases and J by 3 bases, leaving 9 bases between them. The CDR3 consists of 13 residues. The germline gives CDR1 SGHKS, CDR2 YYEKEE (reference sequence). CDR3 protein: CASSPDTTDTQYF. CDR3 DNA sequence: TGTGCCAGCAGCCCGGACACGACAGATACGCAGTATTTT.

As to this clonotype: One base away lies a much larger clone, so this may be a sequencing read error. V usage is TRBV6-6 and J usage is TRBJ1-1, with D tentatively TRBD1 (6 bases). This CDR3 is 13 amino acids long. Germline assignment: CDR1 MNHNY and CDR2 SVGAGI (reference sequence). As DNA, the CDR3 is TGTGCCGGCAGTTACACGTTACAGGGAGAAGCTTTCTTT. It specifies CAGSYTLQGEAFF.

Worth noting for this clonotype: A much larger clone is a single base away; this may be a read error. The chain has TRBV12-3 or TRBV12-4 and TRBJ2-2, with D possibly matching TRBD2 (6 bases). This CDR3 region has 13 residues. For the CDR3, the DNA is TGTGCCAGCAGGGGCTCGAACACCGGGGGGCTGTTTTTT. Translation: CASRGSNTGGLFF.

This clonotype was seen repeatedly, ten times or more. CDR3 nucleotides: TGCAGTGCCATAGACAGCGACTCTGGAAACACCATATATTTT. It encodes CSAIDSDSGNTIYF. The chain couples TRBV20-1 to TRBJ1-3, with a tentative D call TRBD1 (5 bases). V was pared by 6 bases and J by 0 bases, with 12 bases between. The CDR3 is 14 residues long. From germline, CDR1 is DFQATT and CDR2 SNEGSKA (reference sequence).

About this clonotype itself: A read error is possible here, since a much larger clone lies one base away. This sequence joins TRBV28 and TRBJ2-1; D is ambiguous. The germline V gene has CDR1 MDHEN and CDR2 SYDVKM. CDR3 length: 11 residues. Here the CDR3 DNA reads TGTGCCAGCAGCGTTACCTATGAGCAGATCTTC. Protein: CASSVTYEQIF. The full variable domain, in which reference TRBV28 and TRBJ2-1 provide the parts outside the CDR3, is DVKVTQSSRYLVKRTGEKVFLECVQDMDHENMFWYRQDPGLGLRLIYFSYDVKMKEKGDIPEGYSVSREKKERFSLILESASTNQTSMYLCASSVTYEQIFGPGTRLTVL.

This chain uses TRBV5-1 with TRBJ1-2, with 9 bases fitting TRBD1. The CDR3 is 14 amino acids. V shed 4 bases, J shed 5 bases, and the junction held 6 bases outside the gene matches. Germline CDR1 is SGHRS and CDR2 is YFSETQ. The CDR3 spells CASSLRTGDYGYTF. The CDR3 coding sequence is TGCGCCAGCAGCCTCCGGACAGGGGATTATGGCTACACCTTC.

The chain combines TRBV5-1 with TRBJ2-1, with a possible D match to TRBD2 (6 bases). Germline CDR1 reads SGHRS; CDR2 reads YFSETQ. V was pared by 5 bases and J by 7 bases, with 16 bases between. CDR3 length: 14 residues. The CDR3 coding sequence is TGCGCCAGCAGTCGTCCTAGCGATGGAAATGAGCAGTTCTTC. Translation: CASSRPSDGNEQFF.

This clonotype was detected many times. The CDR3 DNA is TGTGCCAGCACTCGAGGGGGTCATCGGGCTTTCTTT. It encodes CASTRGGHRAFF. The V call is TRBV6-5, the J call TRBJ1-1, with D possibly matching TRBD1 (6 bases). The V gene lost 7 bases and the J gene lost 11 bases, with 17 bases spanning the gap. Per the germline V gene, CDR1 is MNHEY and CDR2 is SVGAGI. CDR3 length: 12 residues.

This clonotype was detected ten times or more. The chain uses TRBV9 and TRBJ2-1; D gene ambiguous. This CDR3 has 14 amino acids. The V end was cut by 3 bases, the J end by 3 bases, with 10 bases between. Germline values: CDR1 SGDLS, CDR2 YYNGEE. This chain's CDR3 is CASSGSWDYNEQFF. As DNA, the CDR3 is TGTGCCAGCAGCGGGAGTTGGGACTACAATGAGCAGTTCTTC.

This clonotype was seen ten or more times. This chain uses TRBV27 with TRBJ1-4; no clear D. The CDR3 contains 16 residues. Germline V gives CDR1 MNHEY, CDR2 SMNVEV (reference sequence). With 4 bases removed from V and 0 bases from J, the gap between germline ends came to 12 bases. The CDR3 DNA follows: TGTGCCAGCAGTTCCCTCTCAACGGCAACTAATGAAAAACTGTTTTTT. Translation: CASSSLSTATNEKLFF. Combining the CDR3 with reference TRBV27 and TRBJ1-4 gives the whole variable domain EAQVTQNPRYLITVTGKKLTVTCSQNMNHEYMSWYRQDPGLGLRQIYYSMNVEVTDKGDVPEGYKVSRKEKRNFPLILESPSPNQTSLYFCASSSLSTATNEKLFFGSGTQLSVL.

V gene TRBV5-1 combines with J gene TRBJ2-1; TRBD1 matches at 8 bases. The ends lost 4 bases at V and 0 bases at J; junction bases unmatched: 9. The CDR3 is 17 residues long. Germline CDR1 reads SGHRS; CDR2 reads YFSETQ. CDR3 sequence reads: CASSGRTGSISYNEQFF. The CDR3 DNA reads as TGCGCCAGCAGCGGGAGGACAGGGTCAATCTCCTACAATGAGCAGTTCTTC.

This clonotype has ten or more counts. The chain uses TRBV12-3 or TRBV12-4 and TRBJ2-7, with TRBD2 identical over 11 bases. The CDR3 runs to 16 residues. The J segment lost 4 bases and the V segment lost 6 bases, leaving 11 bases of the junction unmatched. CDR3 loop: CASSAGRLAGPYEQYF. The CDR3 nucleotides read TGTGCCAGCAGCGCTGGGCGACTAGCGGGACCTTACGAGCAGTACTTC.

This clonotype has ten or more counts. The CDR3 here is CASSPLLAGQETQYF. For the CDR3, the DNA is TGTGCCAGCAGTCCCCTCCTAGCGGGGCAAGAGACCCAGTACTTC. The chain has TRBV12-3 or TRBV12-4 and TRBJ2-5, with TRBD2 matching 9 bases. This CDR3 comprises 15 residues. With V trimmed by 5 bases and J by 2 bases, 6 bases remained unmatched.

To note about this clonotype: This may stem from a read error, because a much larger clone lies one nucleotide away. This chain connects TRBV12-3 or TRBV12-4 to TRBJ2-7, with 7 bases identical to TRBD1. CDR3 length: 13 amino acids. V was clipped by 10 bases and J by 11 bases; unmatched bases: 17. CDR3 sequence reads: CANRPDRQGLKYF. CDR3 in DNA: TGTGCCAACAGACCCGACCGACAGGGATTAAAGTACTTC.

This clonotype has a handful of counts. V gene TRBV20-1 combines with J gene TRBJ2-3; 8 bases are a match to TRBD2. Germline V gene lookup returns CDR1 DFQATT and CDR2 SNEGSKA (reference sequence). This CDR3 has 15 amino acids. J gave up 4 bases and V 7 bases, and 13 bases lay outside the gene matches. CDR3 region: CSERAAGVGSDTQYF. DNA for the CDR3: TGCAGTGAAAGGGCAGCGGGAGTTGGGTCAGATACGCAGTATTTT.

Many counts were recorded for this clonotype. A read error may produce the germline difference seen at one junction end. This rearrangement joins TRBV12-3 or TRBV12-4 to TRBJ1-2, with 7 bases aligning to TRBD1. The CDR3 is 16 residues long. The CDR3 sequence is CASSPQPGQWDYGFTF. In DNA form, the CDR3 reads TGTGCCAGCAGTCCCCAACCGGGACAGTGGGACTATGGCTTCACCTTC.

This clonotype was recorded at least ten times. The rearrangement joins TRBV7-9 to TRBJ2-7; the match to TRBD1 covers 7 bases. The CDR3 contains 13 residues. Germline CDR1 and CDR2: SEHNR and FQNEAQ (reference sequence). J lost 5 bases, V lost 5 bases, and 6 bases had no gene match. In nucleotides, the CDR3 is TGTGCCAGCAGCGATGACAGGGTCGACGAGCAGTACTTC. Translated, it gives CASSDDRVDEQYF.

The CDR3, as DNA: TGTTTACTCTTGGGGATTGTGGGGACGGTTAACACCGGGGAGCTGTTTTTT. It specifies CLLLGIVGTVNTGELFF. The V gene is TRBV15, the J gene TRBJ2-2, with D perhaps given as TRBD1 or TRBD2 (5 bases each). The CDR3 is 17 residues long. Germline CDR1 is LNHNV and CDR2 is YYDKDF (reference sequence).

With regard to this clonotype: Given a much more abundant clone one base away, this may be a read error. The chain combines TRBV20-1 with TRBJ2-2; no reliable D call. Germline values: CDR1 DFQATT, CDR2 SNEGSKA (reference sequence). CDR3 length: 12 residues. CDR3 loop: CSASSDTEELFF. CDR3 DNA: TGCAGTGCTAGTTCCGACACCGAGGAGCTGTTTTTT.

This clonotype was found many times. This rearrangement joins TRBV24-1 to TRBJ2-1; D is unclear. V lost 9 bases and J 0 bases, leaving 11 bases between the germline ends. The CDR3 loop spans 14 amino acids. In germline, CDR1 is KGHDR, CDR2 SFDVKD. This CDR3 reads CATRTPSSYNEQFF. The CDR3 DNA sequence: TGTGCCACCCGGACGCCGAGCTCCTACAATGAGCAGTTCTTC.

This clonotype was detected ten times or more. This chain joins TRBV3-1 and TRBJ2-3; no firm D call. V lost 4 bases and J 0 bases, leaving 11 bases between the germline ends. Germline CDR1 is LGHDT and CDR2 is YNNKEL (reference sequence). The CDR3 covers 15 residues. The CDR3 here is CASSPGGGSTDTQYF. The CDR3 DNA is TGTGCCAGCAGCCCAGGCGGCGGTAGCACAGATACGCAGTATTTT.

This clonotype came up many times. This rearrangement joins TRBV20-1 to TRBJ2-2; D may match TRBD1 or TRBD2 (5 bases each). The CDR3 is made up of 14 amino acids. V shed 6 bases and J shed 2 bases, with 13 bases lying between them. Germline assignment: CDR1 DFQATT and CDR2 SNEGSKA (reference sequence). The CDR3 DNA reads as TGCAGTGCCACGACTGGGGGAAACACCGGGGAGCTGTTTTTT. Translation: CSATTGGNTGELFF.

There are a few counts of this clonotype. The chain joins TRBV2 to TRBJ2-4, with TRBD1 identical over 9 bases. Germline V gene sequence: CDR1 SNHLY, CDR2 FYNNEI. V was clipped by 5 bases and J by 4 bases; unmatched bases: 3. This CDR3 has 14 residues. This CDR3 reads CASSKGQGKNIQYF. The CDR3 DNA reads TGTGCCAGCAGTAAGGGACAGGGTAAAAACATTCAGTACTTC.

V usage is TRBV5-5 and J usage is TRBJ2-6; D is unresolved. V was clipped by 2 bases and J by 1 base, with 10 bases between them. The CDR3 length is 16 residues. Per germline, CDR1 SGHKS and CDR2 YYEKEE (reference sequence). Written as DNA, the CDR3 is TGTGCCAGCAGCTTAGTAATGCGGTCTGGGGCCAACGTCCTGACTTTC. This gives the protein CASSLVMRSGANVLTF. Supplemented by reference TRBV5-5 and TRBJ2-6, the full variable domain reads DAGVTQSPTHLIKTRGQQVTLRCSPISGHKSVSWYQQVLGQGPQFIFQYYEKEERGRGNFPDRFSARQFPNYSSELNVNALLLGDSALYLCASSLVMRSGANVLTFGAGSRLTVL.

This clonotype was recorded at least ten times. The rearrangement uses TRBV29-1 and TRBJ2-7; D may be TRBD2 (6 bases). Germline V gene sequence: CDR1 SQVTM, CDR2 ANQGSEA. The V gene lost 1 base and the J gene lost 6 bases, with 16 bases spanning the gap. This CDR3 region has 14 residues. The CDR3 sequence: CSVEVQAQGGEQYF. The DNA of the CDR3 is TGCAGCGTTGAAGTACAGGCTCAGGGAGGCGAGCAGTACTTC.

V is TRBV7-6 and J is TRBJ2-3; 12 bases fit TRBD2. Trimming took 5 bases from V and 5 from J; bases not matched to a gene: 5. CDR3 length equals 15 residues. Germline V gene data show CDR1 as SGHVS and CDR2 as FNYEAQ. In DNA, the CDR3 is TGTGCCAGCAGCGCCGGACTAGCGGGAAAAGATACGCAGTATTTT. Its protein product is CASSAGLAGKDTQYF. Drawing the rest from reference TRBV7-6 and TRBJ2-3, the complete variable domain is GAGVSQSPRYKVTKRGQDVALRCDPISGHVSLYWYRQALGQGPEFLTYFNYEAQQDKSGLPNDRFSAERPEGSISTLTIQRTEQRDSAMYRCASSAGLAGKDTQYFGPGTRLTVL.

There are many counts of this clonotype. The rearrangement links TRBV5-1 to TRBJ1-5; D remains unclear. Looked up from germline, CDR1 is SGHRS and CDR2 is YFSETQ. V lost 0 bases and J 8 bases, leaving 3 bases between the germline ends. The CDR3 spans 11 residues. The CDR3 loop is CASSLDEPQHF. The CDR3 DNA is TGCGCCAGCAGCTTGGATGAGCCCCAGCATTTT.